A single sample is the source of the 16 T cell receptor beta chains below, sequenced in a study of T cell repertoires in aging, cancer and after chemotherapy. Rearranged V-D-J TRB sequences were amplified with a mixed TRB-A/B primer pool. TCRdb itself ran the multiplex PCR reads through MiXCR, one entry per CDR3 protein. The data show 2,500 to 3,500 distinct CDR3 sequences, with roughly 31% seen just once and 7.5% to 10% held by the top ten. TCR beta rearrangements were amplified from peripheral blood genomic DNA. Material for sequencing was blood. The source is a human donor with a solid tumor.

This clonotype is medium-sized within its sample. It is likely a read error, because the conserved phenylalanine at the end of the CDR3 is missing. It is unclear where the CDR3 begins or ends on the DNA, so no DNA is shown, and the CDR3 is as TCRdb lists it. V is TRBV6-2 or TRBV6-3 and J is TRBJ1-4; the DNA was not compared with TRBD1, the D call given in the table. Germline V gene sequence: CDR1 MNHEY, CDR2 SVGEGT. The CDR3 is 9 residues long, counting both termini. The CDR3 spells CASSYGTGV.

Judged by abundance, this clonotype is medium-sized (0.01 to 0.1%). The chain carries TRBV12-3 or TRBV12-4 and TRBJ1-2; D may be TRBD1 (6 bases). The CDR3 spans 16 residues. Between the trimmed V and J ends, which lost 6 bases and 2 bases, there was a span of 19 bases. The CDR3 sequence: CASSRRTVGGNYGYTF. The CDR3 DNA follows: TGTGCCAGCAGCCGAAGGACAGTCGGGGGGAACTATGGCTACACCTTC.

This clonotype was seen a few times. CDR3 sequence: CSAPPWEGGSYEQYF. DNA for the CDR3: TGCAGTGCTCCGCCGTGGGAAGGCGGGAGTTACGAGCAGTACTTC. V gene TRBV20-1 combines with J gene TRBJ2-7, with 7 bases that match TRBD2. Trimming cost V 5 bases and J 4 bases; bases outside gene matches: 14. CDR1 and CDR2 from the germline V gene are DFQATT and SNEGSKA (reference sequence). This CDR3 spans 15 amino acids.

The chain employs TRBV20-1 and TRBJ2-3; 11 nucleotides match TRBD2. The CDR3 totals 12 residues. The germline V gene encodes CDR1 DFQATT and CDR2 SNEGSKA (reference sequence). The CDR3 reads CGTSGSSDTQYF. In DNA, the CDR3 is TGCGGTACTAGCGGGAGTTCAGATACGCAGTATTTT.

The chain couples TRBV4-3 to TRBJ1-2; maybe TRBD1 (6 bases). The CDR3 is 14 amino acids. The V end was cut by 0 bases, the J end by 8 bases, with 13 bases between. Germline values: CDR1 LGHNA, CDR2 YSLEER. CDR3 sequence reads: CASSQEDRLEGYTF. In DNA form, the CDR3 reads TGCGCCAGCAGCCAAGAGGACAGACTCGAAGGCTACACCTTC.

This clonotype was detected only a few times. The genes are TRBV6-1 and TRBJ1-1, with a possible D match to TRBD1 (5 bases). Germline V lookup: CDR1 MNHNS, CDR2 SASEGT. This CDR3 comprises 12 residues. Trimming shortened V by 2 bases and J by 11 bases, and 12 bases separated the two germline ends. CDR3 DNA: TGTGCCAGCAGTGAATTGGGCAGGGTGGCTTTCTTT. It yields the protein CASSELGRVAFF.

In its sample, this clonotype is medium-sized. The CDR3 nucleotides read TGTGCCAGCAATCAGGGCGTTCTGCGATTTAACTATGGCTACACCTTC. The encoded protein is CASNQGVLRFNYGYTF. V is TRBV6-2 or TRBV6-3 and J is TRBJ1-2, with D maybe TRBD1 (5 bases). V was trimmed by 7 bases and J by 1 base, leaving 19 bases between them. The length of the CDR3 is 16 residues. Germline lookup yields CDR1 MNHEY and CDR2 SVGEGT.

In this sample, this clonotype is medium-sized (0.01 to 0.1%). The CDR3 region is CASSWDRTEAFF. CDR3 coding DNA: TGTGCCAGCAGCTGGGACCGCACTGAAGCTTTCTTT. The rearrangement links TRBV12-3 or TRBV12-4 to TRBJ1-1; D possibly corresponds to TRBD1 (5 bases). Trimming took off 6 bases at V and 4 bases at J, with 9 bases between the two ends. The CDR3 covers 12 residues.

Relative to its sample, this clonotype is medium-sized (0.01 to 0.1%). The chain uses TRBV10-3 and TRBJ1-5, with 7 bases matching TRBD1. Unmatched junction bases numbered 6, after V lost 5 bases and J lost 2 bases. The CDR3 covers 15 residues. CDR1 ENHRY and CDR2 SYGVKD come from the germline V gene. The CDR3 sequence: CAISHRGEGNQPQHF. The CDR3 DNA is TGTGCCATCAGTCACAGGGGAGAGGGCAATCAGCCCCAGCATTTT.

Regarding this clonotype: The conserved closing phenylalanine or tryptophan is absent in this CDR3, likely reflecting a read error. This sequence joins TRBV6-5 and TRBJ2-7, with D unclear. The CDR3 runs to 15 residues. The germline CDR1 and CDR2 sequences are MNHEY and SVGAGI. The CDR3 sequence: CTSSTPNSGYYEQYS. CDR3 sequence (DNA): TGTACCAGCAGTACCCCGAACAGTGGATACTACGAGCAGTACTCC.

By share of the sample, this clonotype is medium-sized (0.01 to 0.1%). The gene calls are TRBV27 and TRBJ1-6, with D maybe TRBD1 (6 bases). Trimming took 2 bases from V and 10 from J, leaving 12 bases between them. The germline V gene has CDR1 MNHEY and CDR2 SMNVEV (reference sequence). This CDR3 has 14 residues. DNA for the CDR3: TGTGCCAGCAGTTTAAAGGGGGGAGGCTCACCCCTCCACTTT. Amino acid sequence: CASSLKGGGSPLHF.

This chain connects TRBV7-2 to TRBJ1-2, with TRBD1 matching over 7 bases. V lost 3 bases, J lost 4 bases, and 5 bases stayed unmatched. Germline CDR1 reads SGHTA; CDR2 reads FQGNSA. CDR3 length: 14 residues. For the CDR3, the DNA is TGTGCCAGCAGCTTCGACAGGGCTGGCTATGGCTACACCTTC. Protein: CASSFDRAGYGYTF.

V and J are TRBV6-2 or TRBV6-3 and TRBJ1-1, with 8 bases identical to TRBD1. In germline, CDR1 is MNHEY, CDR2 SVGEGT. This CDR3 has 17 residues. V was clipped by 0 bases and J by 4 bases; unmatched bases: 10. The CDR3 spells CASSYSTGGPVSTEAFF. CDR3 nucleotide sequence: TGTGCCAGCAGTTACTCTACAGGGGGACCGGTGAGCACTGAAGCTTTCTTT.

The V call is TRBV29-1, the J call TRBJ2-3, with TRBD2 matching 11 bases. V lost 6 bases, J lost 0 bases, and 5 bases stayed unmatched. There are 15 residues in the CDR3. Germline V gene data show CDR1 as SQVTM and CDR2 as ANQGSEA. The CDR3 loop reads CSVTGLAASTDTQYF. The DNA for the CDR3 is TGCAGCGTAACGGGACTAGCGGCTAGCACAGATACGCAGTATTTT.

On this clonotype: A read error is possible here, since a much larger clone lies one base away. Since the CDR3 does not end with the conserved phenylalanine or tryptophan, this likely comes from a read error. This sequence joins TRBV5-6 and TRBJ2-7; 8 positions agree with TRBD2. With 4 bases clipped from V and 4 bases from J, the junction kept 7 bases outside the gene matches. The CDR3 has 14 amino acids. Per germline, CDR1 SGHDT and CDR2 YYEEEE. The CDR3 reads CASSRGLAQYEQYL. The CDR3 nucleotides are TGTGCCAGCAGCCGAGGACTAGCACAGTACGAGCAGTACCTC.

In this sample, this clonotype is medium-sized (0.01 to 0.1%). The chain joins TRBV6-2 or TRBV6-3 to TRBJ1-2; D gene unclear. The germline gives CDR1 MNHEY, CDR2 SVGEGT. This CDR3 region has 13 residues. V lost 4 bases and J lost 0, with 6 bases in between. This CDR3 is CASSFYPNYGYTF. CDR3 bases: TGTGCCAGCAGTTTTTACCCTAACTATGGCTACACCTTC.